The sequence of this T cell receptor (beta chain) was determined in a study of cytomegalovirus exposure and HLA in healthy donors. Regarding the study as a whole: A later analysis linked a missense DCLRE1C variant to TCR beta V- and J-gene trimming. About 150 TCR beta chains were listed as cytomegalovirus-associated. Published work reported that the classifier diagnosed cytomegalovirus status with high specificity and sensitivity.

The CDR3 contains 17 residues. The germline V gene has CDR1 SGHAT and CDR2 FQNNGV. Trimming took 3 bases from V and 1 from J; bases not matched to a gene: 8. PCR was performed using 60 Vbeta and 13 Jbeta primers. Generated by immunoSEQ multiplex PCR, the TCRdb table keeps only in-frame clones and is missing some. Found here are about 63,000 clones, 70% to 85% of them singletons; the top ten hold 2.5% to 3.5%. Turning to this clone: Its antigen is still unknown.

The material sequenced was PBMCs. The sequence was collected from a woman aged 25 to 45 in good health and CMV-seronegative. The chain employs TRBV11-2 and TRBJ2-1, with TRBD2 matching over 8 bases. The CDR3 loop reads CASSFLSSGASYNEQFF. As DNA, the CDR3 is TGTGCCAGCAGCTTCCTTAGTAGCGGGGCTTCCTACAATGAGCAGTTCTTC.